This T cell receptor beta chain comes out of a study of blood T cell repertoires in COVID-19. Overall study: The analysed material was cDNA or gDNA that came from T cells, B-cell-depleted T cells, or PBMCs.

CDR3 size: 15 residues. Trimming at V came to 4 bases and at J to 4 bases, leaving 8 bases not matched to a gene. CDR1 is SGDLS and CDR2 is YYNGEE in the germline V gene. All recovered Cohort 3 donors got two negative PCRs, got clearance, or saw symptom resolution. As originally analysed: The authors estimated nucleated cell counts from reference gene primer amplification. Here immunoSEQ multiplex PCR was the method, and the copy in TCRdb shows in-frame clones only, minus some. That table is the source of V, J and clone size, and D and trimming were worked out from the DNA. This table holds a few hundred thousand clones, approximately 92% found once.

The sequenced sample was PBMCs or T cells enriched from blood (not recorded which). The source of this sequence is a woman between 18 and 29 years old who had recovered from COVID-19. The chain uses TRBV9 and TRBJ2-1; the match to TRBD1 covers 7 bases. The CDR3 sequence is CASSLRDREYNEQFF. The CDR3 DNA is TGTGCCAGCAGCCTCCGGGACAGAGAGTACAATGAGCAGTTCTTC.